Listed below are T cell receptor beta chains from one sample, sequenced in a study of OX40 agonist ivuxolimab in advanced cancers. Only in-frame clones appear in the TCRdb table, and some are missing; sequencing was by immunoSEQ multiplex PCR. The sample yields 75,000 to 95,000 clones, 91% seen once. The material was CD4+ or CD8+ T cells sorted from blood, obtained in a trial of the OX40 agonist ivuxolimab. The receptors here all came from an adult with an advanced solid tumor such as melanoma, head and neck, liver or kidney cancer. CDR3s include the opening cysteine and the closing phenylalanine or tryptophan. D genes are given only for firm matches. Expanded clones get a size class; other rows say once, few or many, or leave the size out.

TRBV18	-	TRBJ2-1	TRBD1	CASSPPTGTGTGEQFF	TGTGCCAGCTCACCGCCAACCGGGACAGGGACAGGTGAGCAGTTCTTC
TRBV19	-	TRBJ2-5	TRBD1	CASSEGGRETQYF	TGTGCCAGTAGTGAAGGGGGCCGTGAGACCCAGTACTTC
TRBV6-1	-	TRBJ1-4	-	CASRAVTTTNEKLFF	TGTGCCAGCAGGGCGGTTACGACGACTAATGAAAAACTGTTTTTT
TRBV4-1	-	TRBJ2-3	TRBD1	CASSQPQGKGTDTQYF	TGCGCCAGCAGCCAGCCACAGGGGAAGGGCACAGATACGCAGTATTTT
TRBV28	-	TRBJ2-2	TRBD2	CASSVAGAGELFF	TGTGCCAGCAGTGTAGCGGGAGCCGGGGAGCTGTTTTTT
TRBV10-2	-	TRBJ2-1	-	CASSELSSYNEQFF	TGCGCCAGCAGTGAGCTAAGCTCCTACAATGAGCAGTTCTTC
TRBV30	-	TRBJ1-5	TRBD1	CAWSLSRTGQGNQPQHF	TGTGCCTGGAGTCTCTCCCGGACAGGCCAGGGCAATCAGCCCCAGCATTTT
TRBV18	-	TRBJ2-7	-	CASSQPGLSSYEQYF	TGTGCCAGCTCACAACCGGGACTGAGCTCCTACGAGCAGTACTTC
TRBV19	-	TRBJ2-4	-	CASSLRRNRRASQNIQYF	TGTGCCAGTAGTTTAAGGCGGAACCGCAGGGCTAGCCAAAACATTCAGTACTTC
TRBV28	-	TRBJ2-1	-	CASMLGTLREQFF	TGTGCCAGCATGTTGGGGACTCTTCGTGAGCAGTTCTTC
TRBV9	-	TRBJ2-3	-	CASSTGGRTDTQYF	TGTGCCAGCAGCACCGGGGGTCGCACAGATACGCAGTATTTT
TRBV11-3	few	TRBJ2-5	-	CASSLEGKGRETQYF	TGTGCCAGCAGCTTAGAGGGGAAGGGGCGAGAGACCCAGTACTTC
TRBV30	-	TRBJ1-1	-	CAWSLGITEAFF	TGTGCCTGGAGTCTAGGGATCACTGAAGCTTTCTTT
TRBV10-3	-	TRBJ2-7	TRBD2	CAISESLAGGYEQYF	TGTGCCATCAGTGAGTCTCTAGCGGGAGGGTACGAGCAGTACTTC
TRBV19	-	TRBJ2-2	TRBD1	CASSRGQENTGELFF	TGTGCCAGTAGTCGGGGACAGGAAAACACCGGGGAGCTGTTTTTT
TRBV5-6	-	TRBJ2-7	TRBD1	CASSFGRTGVYEQYF	TGTGCCAGCAGCTTCGGGCGGACAGGGGTTTACGAGCAGTACTTC
TRBV5-1	-	TRBJ2-7	-	CASSRDGTGSYEQYF	TGCGCCAGCAGCCGCGATGGGACTGGGTCCTACGAGCAGTACTTC
TRBV5-1	-	TRBJ1-1	-	CASSLLDRNTEAFF	TGCGCCAGCAGCTTGCTCGACAGGAACACTGAAGCTTTCTTT
TRBV25-1	-	TRBJ1-1	TRBD1	CASREQGALPEAFF	TGTGCCAGCAGGGAACAGGGGGCGCTCCCTGAAGCTTTCTTT
TRBV7-2	once	TRBJ2-1	-	CASSTPTGSNEQFF	TGTGCCAGCAGCACCCCCACCGGTTCCAATGAGCAGTTCTTC
TRBV9	-	TRBJ2-1	TRBD2	CASSVAPRTSADNEQFF	TGTGCCAGCAGCGTAGCTCCTCGGACTAGCGCTGACAATGAGCAGTTCTTC
TRBV10-3	-	TRBJ2-3	TRBD2	CAIRGTSGTDTQYF	TGTGCCATCAGGGGGACTAGCGGCACAGATACGCAGTATTTT
TRBV9	-	TRBJ1-4	-	CASSVAGLGEKLFF	TGTGCCAGCAGCGTAGCAGGGTTGGGGGAAAAACTGTTTTTT
TRBV6-5	few	TRBJ2-1	TRBD1	CASSRQGPNEQFF	TGTGCCAGCAGTCGACAGGGGCCCAATGAGCAGTTCTTC
TRBV10-1	-	TRBJ2-5	TRBD2	CASSERGLAGAGETQYF	TGCGCCAGCAGTGAGCGGGGACTAGCGGGAGCGGGGGAGACCCAGTACTTC
TRBV5-6	-	TRBJ2-1	-	CASSLAWGQRNGEQFF	TGTGCCAGCAGCTTGGCCTGGGGACAACGCAACGGTGAGCAGTTCTTC
TRBV6-5	few	TRBJ1-5	-	CASSYSLGVREPQHF	TGTGCCAGCAGTTACTCTTTGGGAGTTAGGGAGCCCCAGCATTTT
TRBV28	-	TRBJ2-7	TRBD2	CASSLYLAGSYEQYF	TGTGCCAGCAGTTTATACCTAGCGGGCTCCTACGAGCAGTACTTC
TRBV5-6	-	TRBJ2-2	-	CASSFPNTGELFF	TGTGCCAGCAGCTTCCCGAACACCGGGGAGCTGTTTTTT
TRBV29-1	-	TRBJ2-7	-	CSVNGATYEQYF	TGCAGCGTGAACGGGGCGACCTACGAGCAGTACTTC
TRBV7-2	-	TRBJ2-6	-	CASSLGSFSGANVLTF	TGTGCCAGCAGCCTGGGAAGTTTCTCTGGGGCCAACGTCCTGACTTTC
TRBV2	-	TRBJ1-5	TRBD1	CASDQGGRNQPQHF	TGTGCCAGCGACCAGGGGGGGAGGAATCAGCCCCAGCATTTT
TRBV19	-	TRBJ2-1	-	CASNPGDLHNEQFF	TGTGCCAGTAACCCGGGCGATTTACACAATGAGCAGTTCTTC
TRBV7-2	-	TRBJ2-1	-	CASSLADSAGYNEQFF	TGTGCCAGCAGCTTAGCGGACTCTGCAGGGTACAATGAGCAGTTCTTC
TRBV25-1	-	TRBJ2-2	TRBD1	CASSAKIGTGPTGELFF	TGTGCCAGCAGTGCCAAAATAGGGACAGGCCCCACCGGGGAGCTGTTTTTT